Listed here is a single T cell receptor beta chain. The antigen this receptor binds is unknown. The record has no base qualities; no much larger clone is one base away. Unmatched junction bases come to 6, with V trimmed by 3 bases and J by 7 bases. There are 14 amino acids in the CDR3, from cysteine to phenylalanine inclusive. Kept here is only the CDR3 DNA, which spans 42 bases and is read in frame from base 1. Looking up the germline V gene yields CDR1 SNHLY and CDR2 FYNNEI. This sample was taken from a study of patients and donors after allogeneic stem cell transplantation (dated by TCRdb to the early 2020s). The library was built by means of RT-PCR. The data were produced on a NextSeq 550. The raw public reads went through TCRdb reprocessing: fastp at Q25, MiXCR clone calling, in-frame beta chains kept. Duplicate CDR3 protein sequences are folded into a single record with the most common DNA and genes. The sample table holds 390,000 or so distinct CDR3 sequences, of which 16% were seen once. The ten largest clonotypes hold less than 8% of the sample.

The sample was blood, either unsorted or a sorted T cell fraction (not recorded which). This sequence was found in a human donor who was either an allogeneic HSCT recipient or a stem cell or donor lymphocyte infusion donor (not recorded which). It is not recorded whose cells these are; they may come from a transplant donor. This chain is built from TRBV2 and TRBJ2-1; TRBD2 aligns with 7 central bases. This receptor carries the CDR3 CASSEGEGRNEQFF. The sequenced DNA is TGTGCCAGCAGTGAGGGGGAGGGCCGAAATGAGCAGTTCTTC.